The 2 T cell receptor beta chains below come from one sample, sequenced in a study of blood T cell repertoires in COVID-19. The assay was immunoSEQ multiplex PCR, and TCRdb's table has in-frame clones only and misses some. The sample includes approximately 54,000 clones, around 81% of them seen just once. The source material was peripheral blood. Every receptor here comes from a woman aged 55-69 years with acute or convalescent COVID-19.

V gene TRBV5-4 combines with J gene TRBJ1-2; no reliable D call. The CDR3 has 16 amino acids. The V end was cut by 0 bases, the J end by 5 bases, with 17 bases between. From germline, CDR1 is SGHNT and CDR2 YYREEE (reference sequence). The CDR3 spells CASSLEGVYAIYGYTF. Here the CDR3 DNA reads TGTGCCAGCAGCTTGGAGGGAGTCTACGCAATTTATGGCTACACCTTC.

This chain uses TRBV2 with TRBJ1-1; D is possibly TRBD1 (6 bases). CDR1 SNHLY and CDR2 FYNNEI come from the germline V gene. Trimming left V 3 bases short and J 2 bases short, with 10 bases between. The CDR3 loop spans 14 amino acids. In nucleotides, the CDR3 is TGTGCCAGCAGTGAGAGGGGGAGAAACACTGAAGCTTTCTTT. This codes for CASSERGRNTEAFF. Full variable domain (remainder filled in from reference TRBV2 and TRBJ1-1): EPEVTQTPSHQVTQMGQEVILRCVPISNHLYFYWYRQILGQKVEFLVSFYNNEISEKSEIFDDQFSVERPDGSNFTLKIRSTKLEDSAMYFCASSERGRNTEAFFGQGTRLTVV.